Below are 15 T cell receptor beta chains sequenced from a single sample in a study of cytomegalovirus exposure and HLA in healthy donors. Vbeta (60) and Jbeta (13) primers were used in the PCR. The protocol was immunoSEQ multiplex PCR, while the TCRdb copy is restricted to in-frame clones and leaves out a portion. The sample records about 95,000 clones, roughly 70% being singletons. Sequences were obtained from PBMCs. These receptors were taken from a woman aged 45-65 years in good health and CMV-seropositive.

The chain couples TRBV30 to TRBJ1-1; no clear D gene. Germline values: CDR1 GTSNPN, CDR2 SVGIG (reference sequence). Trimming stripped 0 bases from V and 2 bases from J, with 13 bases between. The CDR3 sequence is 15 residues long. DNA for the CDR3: TGTGCCTGGAGTGTACGGCTAGAGATAAACACTGAAGCTTTCTTT. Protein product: CAWSVRLEINTEAFF.

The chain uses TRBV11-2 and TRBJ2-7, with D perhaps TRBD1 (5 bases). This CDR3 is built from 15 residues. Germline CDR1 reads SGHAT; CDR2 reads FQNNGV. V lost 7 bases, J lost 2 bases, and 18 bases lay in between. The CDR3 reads CASKLQATTTYEQYF. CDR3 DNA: TGTGCCAGCAAATTACAGGCTACTACCACCTACGAGCAGTACTTC.

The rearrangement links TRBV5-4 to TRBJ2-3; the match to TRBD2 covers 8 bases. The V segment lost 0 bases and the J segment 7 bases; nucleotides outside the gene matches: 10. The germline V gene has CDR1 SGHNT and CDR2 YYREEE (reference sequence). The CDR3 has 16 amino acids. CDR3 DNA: TGTGCCAGCAGCTTGGGGGGTAGCGGGAACCGAAATACGCAGTATTTT. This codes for CASSLGGSGNRNTQYF.

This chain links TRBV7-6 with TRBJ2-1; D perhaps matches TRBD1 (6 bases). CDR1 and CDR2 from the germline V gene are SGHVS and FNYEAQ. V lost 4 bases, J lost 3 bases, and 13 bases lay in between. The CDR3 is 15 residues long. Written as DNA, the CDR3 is TGTGCCAGCAGCTCGATTCCGGACAGCTACAATGAGCAGTTCTTC. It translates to CASSSIPDSYNEQFF.

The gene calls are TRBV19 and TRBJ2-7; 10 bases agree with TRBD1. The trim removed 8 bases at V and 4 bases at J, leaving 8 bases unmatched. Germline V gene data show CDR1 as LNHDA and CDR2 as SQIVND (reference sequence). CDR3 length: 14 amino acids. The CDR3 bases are TGTGCCAGTCGACCGGGACAGGGGCTTTACGAGCAGTACTTC. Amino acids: CASRPGQGLYEQYF.

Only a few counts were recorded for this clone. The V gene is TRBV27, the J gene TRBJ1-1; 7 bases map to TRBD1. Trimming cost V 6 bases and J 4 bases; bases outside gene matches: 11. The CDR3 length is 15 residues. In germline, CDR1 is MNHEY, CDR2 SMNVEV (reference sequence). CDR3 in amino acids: CASSSMEGGRTEAFF. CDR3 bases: TGTGCCAGCAGCTCCATGGAAGGGGGCCGCACTGAAGCTTTCTTT.

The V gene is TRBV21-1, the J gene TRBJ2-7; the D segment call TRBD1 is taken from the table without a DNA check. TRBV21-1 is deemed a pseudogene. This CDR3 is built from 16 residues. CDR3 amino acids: CASSKDPDSQSYEQYF. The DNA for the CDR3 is TGTGCCAGCAGCAAAGATCCGGACAGTCAATCCTACGAGCAGTACTTC.

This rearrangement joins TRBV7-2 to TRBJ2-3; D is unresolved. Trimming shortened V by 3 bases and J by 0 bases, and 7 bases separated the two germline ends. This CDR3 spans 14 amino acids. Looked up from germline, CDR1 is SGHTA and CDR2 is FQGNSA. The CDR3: CASSFTTSTDTQYF. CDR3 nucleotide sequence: TGTGCCAGCAGCTTTACTACTAGCACAGATACGCAGTATTTT. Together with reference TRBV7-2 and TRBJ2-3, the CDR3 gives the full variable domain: GAGVSQSPSNKVTEKGKDVELRCDPISGHTALYWYRQSLGQGLEFLIYFQGNSAPDKSGLPSDRFSAERTGGSVSTLTIQRTQQEDSAVYLCASSFTTSTDTQYFGPGTRLTVL.

CDR3 amino acids: CASSLVARGPSGETQYF. The CDR3 DNA reads as TGTGCCAGCAGCTTAGTCGCCAGGGGGCCAAGTGGAGAGACCCAGTACTTC. V and J are TRBV7-9 and TRBJ2-5; 8 bases match TRBD1. Germline CDR1 reads SEHNR; CDR2 reads FQNEAQ (reference sequence). Trimming cost V 1 base and J 4 bases; bases outside gene matches: 11. This CDR3 is built from 17 residues.

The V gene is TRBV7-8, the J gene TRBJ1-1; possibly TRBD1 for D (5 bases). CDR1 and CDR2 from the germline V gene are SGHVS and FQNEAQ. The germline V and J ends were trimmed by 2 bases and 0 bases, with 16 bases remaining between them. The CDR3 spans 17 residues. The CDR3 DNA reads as TGTGCCAGCAGCTTAATACCAGGACACTTCATGAACACTGAAGCTTTCTTT. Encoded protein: CASSLIPGHFMNTEAFF.

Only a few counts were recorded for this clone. The CDR3 region is CASGLAGVSYEQYF. CDR3 bases: TGTGCCAGCGGACTAGCGGGAGTTTCCTACGAGCAGTACTTC. The genes are TRBV27 and TRBJ2-7; 13 bases line up with TRBD2. Germline-derived CDR1 and CDR2 are MNHEY and SMNVEV (reference sequence). Trimming took 8 bases from V and 1 from J; bases not matched to a gene: 2. The CDR3 length is 14 residues.

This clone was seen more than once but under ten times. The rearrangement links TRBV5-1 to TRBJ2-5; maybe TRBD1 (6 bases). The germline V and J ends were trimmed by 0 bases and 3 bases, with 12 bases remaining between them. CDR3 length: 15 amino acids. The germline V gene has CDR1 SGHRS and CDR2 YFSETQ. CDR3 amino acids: CASSLEGTQEETQYF. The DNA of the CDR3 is TGCGCCAGCAGCTTGGAAGGGACACAAGAAGAGACCCAGTACTTC. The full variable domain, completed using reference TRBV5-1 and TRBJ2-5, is KAGVTQTPRYLIKTRGQQVTLSCSPISGHRSVSWYQQTPGQGLQFLFEYFSETQRNKGNFPGRFSGRQFSNSRSEMNVSTLELGDSALYLCASSLEGTQEETQYFGPGTRLLVL.

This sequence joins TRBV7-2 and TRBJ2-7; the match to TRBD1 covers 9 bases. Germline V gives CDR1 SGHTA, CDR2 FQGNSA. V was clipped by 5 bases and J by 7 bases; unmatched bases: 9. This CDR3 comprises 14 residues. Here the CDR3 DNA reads TGTGCCAGCAGCGTACGGGGACAGGGCGGAGAGCAGTACTTC. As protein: CASSVRGQGGEQYF.

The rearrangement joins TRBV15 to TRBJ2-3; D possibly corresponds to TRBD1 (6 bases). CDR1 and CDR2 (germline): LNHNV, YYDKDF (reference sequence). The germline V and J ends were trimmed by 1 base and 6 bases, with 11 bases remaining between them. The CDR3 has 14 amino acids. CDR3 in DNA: TGTGCCACCAGCAGAGTTATGGGGGCGGATACGCAGTATTTT. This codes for CATSRVMGADTQYF.

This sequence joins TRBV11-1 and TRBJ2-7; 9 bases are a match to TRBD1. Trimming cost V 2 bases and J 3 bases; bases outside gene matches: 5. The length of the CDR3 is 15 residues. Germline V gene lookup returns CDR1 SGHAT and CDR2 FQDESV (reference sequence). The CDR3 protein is CASSLIGQGFYEQYF. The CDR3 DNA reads TGTGCCAGCAGCTTAATAGGACAGGGGTTCTACGAGCAGTACTTC.